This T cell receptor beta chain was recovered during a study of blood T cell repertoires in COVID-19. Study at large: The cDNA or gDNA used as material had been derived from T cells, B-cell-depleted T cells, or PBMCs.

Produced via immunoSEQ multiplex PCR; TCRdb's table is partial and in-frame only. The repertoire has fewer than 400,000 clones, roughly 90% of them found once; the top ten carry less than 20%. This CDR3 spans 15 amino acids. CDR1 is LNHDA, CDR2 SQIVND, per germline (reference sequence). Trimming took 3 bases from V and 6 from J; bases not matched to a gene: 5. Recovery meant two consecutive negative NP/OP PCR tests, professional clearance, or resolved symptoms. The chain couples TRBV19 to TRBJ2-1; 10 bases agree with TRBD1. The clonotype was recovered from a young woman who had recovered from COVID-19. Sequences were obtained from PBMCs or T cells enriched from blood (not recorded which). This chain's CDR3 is CASSMTGGYGNEQFF. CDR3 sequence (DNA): TGTGCCAGTAGTATGACAGGGGGCTACGGCAATGAGCAGTTCTTC.